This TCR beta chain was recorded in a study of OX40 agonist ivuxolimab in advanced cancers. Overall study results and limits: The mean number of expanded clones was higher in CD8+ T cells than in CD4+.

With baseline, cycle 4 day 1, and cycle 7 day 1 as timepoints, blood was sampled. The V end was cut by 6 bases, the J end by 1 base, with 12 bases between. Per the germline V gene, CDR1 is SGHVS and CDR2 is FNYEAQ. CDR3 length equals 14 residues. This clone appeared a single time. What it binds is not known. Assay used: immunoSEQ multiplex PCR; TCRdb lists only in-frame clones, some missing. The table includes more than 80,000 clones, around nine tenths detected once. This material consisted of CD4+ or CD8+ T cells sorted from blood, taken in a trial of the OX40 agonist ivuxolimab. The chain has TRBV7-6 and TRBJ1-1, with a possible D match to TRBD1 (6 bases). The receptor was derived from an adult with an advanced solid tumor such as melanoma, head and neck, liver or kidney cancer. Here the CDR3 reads CASSRGHENTEAFF. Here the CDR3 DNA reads TGTGCCAGCAGTCGGGGACACGAGAACACTGAAGCTTTCTTT.